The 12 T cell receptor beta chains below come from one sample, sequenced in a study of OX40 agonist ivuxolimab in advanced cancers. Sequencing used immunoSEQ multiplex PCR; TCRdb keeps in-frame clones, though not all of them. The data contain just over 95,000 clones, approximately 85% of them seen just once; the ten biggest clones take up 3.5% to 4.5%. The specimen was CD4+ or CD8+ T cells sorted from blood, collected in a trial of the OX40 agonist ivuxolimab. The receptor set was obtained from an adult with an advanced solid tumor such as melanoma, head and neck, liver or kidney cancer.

The CDR3 region has the DNA TGTGCCACAAGAAGGGGACAGGGGATTGTGGGAGCCTCCAATGAGCAGTTCTTC. This sequence encodes CATRRGQGIVGASNEQFF. The J gene is TRBJ2-1, the V gene TRBV10-3, with 10 positions matching TRBD1. Per the germline V gene, CDR1 is ENHRY and CDR2 is SYGVKD. V gave up 10 bases and J gave up 6 bases; unmatched junction bases: 21. The length of the CDR3 is 18 residues.

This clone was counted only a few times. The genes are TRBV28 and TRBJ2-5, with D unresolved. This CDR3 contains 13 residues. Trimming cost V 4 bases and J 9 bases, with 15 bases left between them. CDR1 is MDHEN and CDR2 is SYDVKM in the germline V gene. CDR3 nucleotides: TGTGCCAGCAGTTCCCCCCAGAGCAAGGCCCAGTACTTC. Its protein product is CASSSPQSKAQYF.

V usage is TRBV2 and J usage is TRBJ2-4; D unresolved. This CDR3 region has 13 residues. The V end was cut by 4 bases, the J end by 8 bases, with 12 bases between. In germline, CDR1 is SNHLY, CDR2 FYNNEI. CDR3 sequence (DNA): TGTGCCAGCAGTGTAGACGATAGGGACATTCAGTACTTC. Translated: CASSVDDRDIQYF.

This chain's CDR3 is CASSLTGVNEKLFF. CDR3 coding DNA: TGTGCCAGTAGTCTCACAGGGGTTAATGAAAAACTGTTTTTT. The V call is TRBV19, the J call TRBJ1-4; 7 bases match TRBD1. Unmatched junction bases numbered 4, after V lost 5 bases and J lost 4 bases. CDR1 is LNHDA and CDR2 is SQIVND in the germline V gene (reference sequence). CDR3 length: 14 amino acids. Full variable domain (missing parts from reference TRBV19 and TRBJ1-4): DGGITQSPKYLFRKEGQNVTLSCEQNLNHDAMYWYRQDPGQGLRLIYYSQIVNDFQKGDIAEGYSVSREKKESFPLTVTSAQKNPTAFYLCASSLTGVNEKLFFGSGTQLSVL.

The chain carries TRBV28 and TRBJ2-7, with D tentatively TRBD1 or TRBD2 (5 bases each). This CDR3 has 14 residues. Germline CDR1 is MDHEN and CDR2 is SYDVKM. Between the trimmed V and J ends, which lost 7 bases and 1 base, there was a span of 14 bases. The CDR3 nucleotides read TGTGCCAGCACGGGGCCAGGGATTTCCTACGAGCAGTACTTC. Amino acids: CASTGPGISYEQYF.

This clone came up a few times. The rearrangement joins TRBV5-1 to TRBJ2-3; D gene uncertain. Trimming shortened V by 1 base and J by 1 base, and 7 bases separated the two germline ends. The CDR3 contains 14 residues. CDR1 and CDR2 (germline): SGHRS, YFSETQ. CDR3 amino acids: CASSLRIGTDTQYF. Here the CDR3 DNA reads TGCGCCAGCAGCTTGAGGATCGGCACAGATACGCAGTATTTT.

The CDR3 DNA follows: TGTGCCAGCTTCTCGCCGCCTCGCACAGATACGCAGTATTTT. This encodes CASFSPPRTDTQYF. V is TRBV27 and J is TRBJ2-3; D not resolved. Trimming shortened V by 8 bases and J by 1 base, and 13 bases separated the two germline ends. This CDR3 region has 14 residues. Germline V CDR1 and CDR2: MNHEY, SMNVEV (reference sequence).

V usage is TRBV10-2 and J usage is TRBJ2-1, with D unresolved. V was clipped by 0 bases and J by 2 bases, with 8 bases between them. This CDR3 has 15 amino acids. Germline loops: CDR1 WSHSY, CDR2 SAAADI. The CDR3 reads CASSESRETYNEQFF. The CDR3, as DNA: TGCGCCAGCAGTGAGTCAAGGGAAACCTACAATGAGCAGTTCTTC.

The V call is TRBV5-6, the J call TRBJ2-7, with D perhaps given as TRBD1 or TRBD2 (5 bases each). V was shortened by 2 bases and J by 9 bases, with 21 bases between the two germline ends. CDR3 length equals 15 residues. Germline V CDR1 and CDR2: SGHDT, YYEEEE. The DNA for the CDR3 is TGTGCCAGCAGCTTCGGGACGACCTACCCCCTGGGGCAGTACTTC. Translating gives CASSFGTTYPLGQYF. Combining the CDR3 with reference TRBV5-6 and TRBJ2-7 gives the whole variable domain DAGVTQSPTHLIKTRGQQVTLRCSPKSGHDTVSWYQQALGQGPQFIFQYYEEEERQRGNFPDRFSGHQFPNYSSELNVNALLLGDSALYLCASSFGTTYPLGQYFGPGTRLTVT.

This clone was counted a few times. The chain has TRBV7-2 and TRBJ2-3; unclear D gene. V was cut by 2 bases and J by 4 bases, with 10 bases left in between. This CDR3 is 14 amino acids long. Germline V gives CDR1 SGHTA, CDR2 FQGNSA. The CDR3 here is CASSLSMGADTQYF. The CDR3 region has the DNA TGTGCCAGCAGCTTATCTATGGGCGCAGATACGCAGTATTTT.

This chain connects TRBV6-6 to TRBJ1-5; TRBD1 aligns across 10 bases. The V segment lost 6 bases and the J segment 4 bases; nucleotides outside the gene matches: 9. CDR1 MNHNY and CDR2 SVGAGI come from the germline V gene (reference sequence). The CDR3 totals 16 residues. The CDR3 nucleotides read TGTGCCAGCAGAACTCCCGGGACAGGGGAGAATCAGCCCCAGCATTTT. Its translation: CASRTPGTGENQPQHF.

The CDR3 nucleotides are TGTGCCAGCAGACCCCTTGTGACGGGGGCGAACTACGAGCAGTACTTC. This sequence encodes CASRPLVTGANYEQYF. The chain is built from TRBV2 and TRBJ2-7; possibly TRBD1 or TRBD2 for D (6 bases each). With 6 bases removed from V and 3 bases from J, the gap between germline ends came to 21 bases. CDR3 size: 16 residues. Germline loops: CDR1 SNHLY, CDR2 FYNNEI.